These T cell receptor beta chains were read from a single sample in a study of T cells in Graves' hyperthyroidism and ophthalmopathy. TCRdb fed the multiplex PCR reads into MiXCR, producing one record per CDR3 protein. The sample lists hundreds of thousands of distinct CDR3 sequences; approximately 14% were seen once. Sequencing was done on a sample of blood. The receptors come from a woman aged 45-65 years with Graves' ophthalmopathy. Each CDR3 is given with its conserved first and last residue. A D gene is named only where the DNA matches it firmly. Rows give clone size only sometimes, using once, few, many, or a class for an expanded clone.

V: TRBV18
D: TRBD2
length: 15
J: TRBJ2-7
size: many
CDR3: CASSPRLAGTYEQYF
DNA: TGTGCCAGCAGCCCGAGACTAGCGGGAACCTACGAGCAGTACTTC

V: TRBV3-1
D: -
length: 15
J: TRBJ1-1
size: many
CDR3: CASSQGTTAAAEAFF
DNA: TGTGCCAGCAGCCAGGGAACTACGGCCGCCGCTGAAGCTTTCTTT

V: TRBV10-3
D: -
length: 12
J: TRBJ1-2
size: -
CDR3: CAISGTGYGYTF
DNA: TGTGCCATCAGTGGTACCGGGTATGGCTACACCTTC

V: TRBV12-3/TRBV12-4
D: -
length: 11
J: TRBJ2-1
size: -
CDR3: CASTDYNGQFF
DNA: TGTGCCAGCACCGACTACAATGGGCAGTTCTTC

V: TRBV27
D: -
length: 15
J: TRBJ1-1
size: many
CDR3: CASSFSEDINTEAFF
DNA: TGTGCCAGCAGTTTCTCGGAGGACATTAACACTGAAGCTTTCTTT

V: TRBV15
D: -
length: 14
J: TRBJ1-5
size: few
CDR3: CATGPGWRDQPQHF
DNA: TGTGCCACCGGCCCCGGGTGGAGGGATCAGCCCCAGCATTTT

V: TRBV20-1
D: TRBD1
length: 16
J: TRBJ1-4
size: many
CDR3: CSAAGTGGVTNEKLFF
DNA: TGCAGTGCTGCCGGGACAGGAGGAGTAACTAATGAAAAACTGTTTTTT

V: TRBV15
D: TRBD2
length: 15
J: TRBJ2-3
size: few
CDR3: CATLLAGGLTDTQYF
DNA: TGTGCCACCCTACTAGCGGGAGGGCTGACAGATACGCAGTATTTT

V: TRBV3-1
D: -
length: 11
J: TRBJ1-2
size: many
CDR3: CASSQGNGYTF
DNA: TGTGCCAGCAGCCAAGGGAATGGCTACACCTTC

V: TRBV28
D: -
length: 11
J: TRBJ2-3
size: many
CDR3: CASSRTFTQYF
DNA: TGTGCCAGCAGCCGGACGTTTACGCAGTATTTT

V: TRBV18
D: -
length: 13
J: TRBJ2-7
size: many
CDR3: CASSPDIAYEQYF
DNA: TGTGCCAGCTCCCCCGACATAGCCTACGAGCAGTACTTC

V: TRBV5-1
D: TRBD2
length: 17
J: TRBJ2-3
size: -
CDR3: CASSPTPGTSGTDTQYF
DNA: TGCGCCAGCAGCCCCACCCCCGGGACTAGCGGCACAGATACGCAGTATTTT

V: TRBV7-8
D: TRBD2
length: 16
J: TRBJ2-1
size: -
CDR3: CASSRIPGLAANEQFF
DNA: TGTGCCAGCAGCAGGATTCCGGGACTAGCGGCAAATGAGCAGTTCTTC

V: TRBV9
D: TRBD2
length: 15
J: TRBJ2-5
size: few
CDR3: CASSESGADQETQYF
DNA: TGTGCCAGCAGCGAAAGCGGGGCAGACCAAGAGACCCAGTACTTC

V: TRBV27
D: TRBD1
length: 16
J: TRBJ1-4
size: few
CDR3: CASSSPRQGQGEKLFF
DNA: TGTGCCAGCAGTTCTCCCCGACAGGGCCAGGGTGAAAAACTGTTTTTT

V: TRBV4-2
D: -
length: 15
J: TRBJ1-5
size: few
CDR3: CASSQALASNQPQHF
DNA: TGTGCCAGCAGCCAAGCTCTGGCAAGCAATCAGCCCCAGCATTTT

V: TRBV12-3/TRBV12-4
D: -
length: 13
J: TRBJ2-7
size: many
CDR3: CASRRTVNYEQYF
DNA: TGTGCCAGCAGACGAACAGTGAACTACGAGCAGTACTTC

V: TRBV6-1
D: -
length: 12
J: TRBJ1-3
size: -
CDR3: CAISSAGNTIYF
DNA: TGTGCCATCTCTTCAGCCGGAAACACCATATATTTT

V: TRBV15
D: TRBD2
length: 17
J: TRBJ2-3
size: many
CDR3: CATSRDRGTSGTDTQYF
DNA: TGTGCCACCAGCAGAGATCGTGGGACTAGCGGGACAGATACGCAGTATTTT

V: TRBV7-9
D: -
length: 15
J: TRBJ1-4
size: many
CDR3: CASSLALQGREKLFF
DNA: TGTGCCAGCAGCTTAGCGTTGCAGGGTCGGGAAAAACTGTTTTTT

V: TRBV20-1
D: TRBD2
length: 15
J: TRBJ2-5
size: -
CDR3: CSVKTSGRPQETQYF
DNA: TGCAGTGTTAAAACTAGCGGGAGACCCCAAGAGACCCAGTACTTC

V: TRBV27
D: -
length: 17
J: TRBJ2-1
size: few
CDR3: CASSPARLGAPFNEQFF
DNA: TGTGCCAGCAGTCCCGCCCGGCTAGGTGCGCCTTTCAACGAGCAGTTCTTC

V: TRBV6-6
D: -
length: 16
J: TRBJ2-5
size: -
CDR3: CASSYKLQGYQETQYF
DNA: TGTGCCAGCAGTTACAAGCTCCAGGGTTACCAAGAGACCCAGTACTTC

V: TRBV7-6
D: TRBD1
length: 17
J: TRBJ2-1
size: few
CDR3: CASSLSAGTGSYNEQFF
DNA: TGTGCCAGCAGCCTCTCCGCCGGGACAGGGTCCTACAATGAGCAGTTCTTC

V: TRBV7-2
D: -
length: 13
J: TRBJ2-5
size: many
CDR3: CASSLGSTETQYF
DNA: TGTGCCAGCAGCTTGGGGAGCACAGAGACCCAGTACTTC

V: TRBV7-2
D: TRBD1
length: 16
J: TRBJ1-1
size: many
CDR3: CASSLTSDRPNTEAFF
DNA: TGTGCCAGCAGCTTAACCTCGGACAGGCCGAACACTGAAGCTTTCTTT

V: TRBV28
D: -
length: 13
J: TRBJ2-7
size: -
CDR3: CASTPGLPYEQYF
DNA: TGTGCCAGCACCCCCGGATTACCCTACGAGCAGTACTTC

V: TRBV20-1
D: -
length: 17
J: TRBJ2-3
size: -
CDR3: CSARDWSSTISTDTQYF
DNA: TGCAGTGCTAGAGATTGGTCTAGCACGATTAGCACAGATACGCAGTATTTT

V: TRBV30
D: -
length: 11
J: TRBJ1-1
size: many
CDR3: CAWIPGVRAFF
DNA: TGTGCCTGGATCCCCGGGGTTCGAGCTTTCTTT

V: TRBV6-2/TRBV6-3
D: -
length: 12
J: TRBJ2-1
size: few
CDR3: CASSPGLDEQFF
DNA: TGTGCCAGCAGCCCAGGACTCGATGAGCAGTTCTTC

V: TRBV20-1
D: -
length: 15
J: TRBJ1-4
size: -
CDR3: CSAPSEGLSNEKLFF
DNA: TGCAGTGCTCCCTCAGAGGGGCTGTCTAATGAAAAACTGTTTTTT

V: TRBV6-1
D: -
length: 15
J: TRBJ1-1
size: -
CDR3: CASSEMGGANTEAFF
DNA: TGTGCCAGCAGTGAAATGGGGGGGGCGAACACTGAAGCTTTCTTT

V: TRBV28
D: -
length: 16
J: TRBJ2-1
size: many
CDR3: CASSRDMGATYNEQFF
DNA: TGTGCCAGCAGTAGAGATATGGGGGCCACCTACAATGAGCAGTTCTTC

V: TRBV29-1
D: -
length: 15
J: TRBJ1-2
size: many
CDR3: CSVEDQSGVLGGYTF
DNA: TGCAGCGTTGAAGATCAGTCGGGGGTTCTCGGTGGCTACACCTTC

V: TRBV5-1
D: TRBD2
length: 18
J: TRBJ2-5
size: -
CDR3: CASSLVLAGGPTQETQYF
DNA: TGCGCCAGCAGCTTGGTACTAGCGGGAGGGCCGACCCAAGAGACCCAGTACTTC

V: TRBV5-1
D: TRBD2
length: 13
J: TRBJ2-7
size: -
CDR3: CASRLAGYYEQYF
DNA: TGCGCCAGCCGACTAGCGGGATACTACGAGCAGTACTTC

V: TRBV12-3/TRBV12-4
D: TRBD2
length: 16
J: TRBJ2-7
size: many
CDR3: CASSYGTRGDHYEQYF
DNA: TGTGCCTCCTCCTACGGGACTCGGGGGGACCACTACGAGCAGTACTTC

V: TRBV5-1
D: -
length: 14
J: TRBJ2-1
size: many
CDR3: CASSLANSYNEQFF
DNA: TGCGCCAGCAGCTTAGCAAATTCCTACAATGAGCAGTTCTTC

V: TRBV18
D: TRBD2
length: 16
J: TRBJ2-1
size: few
CDR3: CASSPPVAGAWNEQLF
DNA: TGTGCCAGCTCACCACCAGTCGCGGGAGCTTGGAATGAGCAGCTCTTC

V: TRBV11-2
D: TRBD2
length: 16
J: TRBJ2-7
size: few
CDR3: CASSLQGGGSSYEQYF
DNA: TGTGCCAGCAGCTTACAGGGAGGCGGGAGCTCCTACGAGCAGTACTTC

V: TRBV20-1
D: TRBD2
length: 17
J: TRBJ2-3
size: many
CDR3: CSARGSGLAASTDTQYF
DNA: TGCAGTGCTAGAGGGAGCGGACTAGCAGCTAGCACAGATACGCAGTATTTT

V: TRBV28
D: TRBD2
length: 18
J: TRBJ2-5
size: many
CDR3: CASSSYTLTSGAGRTQYF
DNA: TGTGCCAGCAGTTCCTACACCCTTACTAGCGGGGCTGGTCGGACCCAGTACTTC

V: TRBV6-6
D: -
length: 17
J: TRBJ1-5
size: many
CDR3: CASSYSKGLTSNQPQHF
DNA: TGTGCCAGCAGTTACTCGAAGGGTTTAACAAGCAATCAGCCCCAGCATTTT

V: TRBV19
D: TRBD1
length: 15
J: TRBJ2-1
size: few
CDR3: CATKRGQGVRNEQFF
DNA: TGTGCCACCAAGAGGGGACAGGGTGTGCGCAATGAGCAGTTCTTC

V: TRBV19
D: -
length: 12
J: TRBJ2-4
size: -
CDR3: CASSSEWYIQYF
DNA: TGTGCCAGTAGTAGTGAGTGGTACATTCAGTACTTC

V: TRBV18
D: TRBD1
length: 17
J: TRBJ1-4
size: few
CDR3: CASSLSKRTGAGEKLFF
DNA: TGTGCCAGCTCATTATCAAAGCGAACAGGGGCAGGAGAAAAACTGTTTTTT

V: TRBV6-9
D: -
length: 15
J: TRBJ1-5
size: -
CDR3: CASSYRPGSNQPQHF
DNA: TGTGCCAGCAGTTACAGGCCGGGTAGCAATCAGCCCCAGCATTTT

V: TRBV12-3/TRBV12-4
D: TRBD1
length: 15
J: TRBJ1-2
size: -
CDR3: CASSFIGQGTYGYTF
DNA: TGTGCCAGCAGTTTTATCGGACAGGGAACCTATGGCTACACCTTC

V: TRBV12-3/TRBV12-4
D: TRBD1
length: 13
J: TRBJ1-1
size: many
CDR3: CAVRTGENTEAFF
DNA: TGTGCTGTTAGAACAGGGGAGAACACTGAAGCTTTCTTT

V: TRBV11-2
D: TRBD1
length: 14
J: TRBJ2-7
size: many
CDR3: CASSLVPGGYEQYF
DNA: TGTGCCAGCAGCTTAGTTCCAGGGGGCTACGAGCAGTACTTC

V: TRBV2
D: TRBD2
length: 15
J: TRBJ2-1
size: many
CDR3: CASKDGTSGYNEQFF
DNA: TGTGCCAGCAAGGACGGGACTAGCGGCTACAATGAGCAGTTCTTC

V: TRBV5-6
D: TRBD2
length: 15
J: TRBJ2-1
size: few
CDR3: CASSLVWEGGNEQFF
DNA: TGTGCCAGCAGCTTGGTGTGGGAGGGAGGTAATGAGCAGTTCTTC

V: TRBV4-1
D: -
length: 15
J: TRBJ1-1
size: many
CDR3: CASSQDFGGFTEAFF
DNA: TGCGCCAGCAGCCAAGATTTCGGAGGGTTTACTGAAGCTTTCTTT

V: TRBV11-2
D: TRBD2
length: 16
J: TRBJ2-1
size: many
CDR3: CASSLVGTSSYNEQFF
DNA: TGTGCCAGCAGCTTAGTGGGGACTAGCTCCTACAATGAGCAGTTCTTC

V: TRBV11-3
D: TRBD2
length: 15
J: TRBJ2-5
size: few
CDR3: CASSLGGTKQETQYF
DNA: TGTGCCAGCAGCTTAGGGGGGACTAAACAAGAGACCCAGTACTTC